This is a list of T cell receptor beta chains from one sample in a study of CD8+ T cells in alopecia areata. Sequencing used immunoSEQ multiplex PCR; TCRdb keeps in-frame clones, though not all of them. The sample yields under 130,000 clones, about 60% seen once. The sequenced sample consisted of CD4+ T cells sorted from blood. These receptors originate from a human donor in good health. The CDR3 runs from the conserved cysteine through the conserved F or W. The D gene is left open where the match is weak. Size is stated for part of the rows, as once, few or many counts, or as a class when the clone is expanded.

CDR3 DNA: TGTGCCATCAGTGAGTCTAAAGGGAAAGAGACCCAGTACTTC
CDR3 protein: CAISESKGKETQYF
D gene: .
J gene: TRBJ2-5
clone size: .
V gene: TRBV10-3

CDR3 DNA: TGTGCCAGCTCTAGATGGGATACGCAGTATTTT
CDR3 protein: CASSRWDTQYF
D gene: .
J gene: TRBJ2-3
clone size: .
V gene: TRBV19

CDR3 DNA: TGTGCCGGGACAGGGGACACTGAAGCTTTCTTT
CDR3 protein: CAGTGDTEAFF
D gene: TRBD1
J gene: TRBJ1-1
clone size: .
V gene: TRBV30

CDR3 DNA: TGCAGCGTTGAGGGGGGGATCATGAACACTGAAGCTTTCTTT
CDR3 protein: CSVEGGIMNTEAFF
D gene: .
J gene: TRBJ1-1
clone size: .
V gene: TRBV29-1

CDR3 DNA: TGCAGCGTTGACGCAGGGGGCTACGAGCAGTACTTC
CDR3 protein: CSVDAGGYEQYF
D gene: TRBD1
J gene: TRBJ2-7
clone size: .
V gene: TRBV29-1

CDR3 DNA: TGTGCCAGCAGTATGACAGGGGACAATAATTCACCCCTCCACTTT
CDR3 protein: CASSMTGDNNSPLHF
D gene: TRBD1
J gene: TRBJ1-6
clone size: .
V gene: TRBV2

CDR3 DNA: TGCAGCGTTATACAGGGGGCTACCGGGGAGCTGTTTTTT
CDR3 protein: CSVIQGATGELFF
D gene: TRBD1
J gene: TRBJ2-2
clone size: few
V gene: TRBV29-1

CDR3 DNA: TGTGCCAGCAGTGACGGGGCCTACGAGCAGTACTTC
CDR3 protein: CASSDGAYEQYF
D gene: .
J gene: TRBJ2-7
clone size: .
V gene: TRBV27

CDR3 DNA: TGTGCCACCGACCATAGGGGGGCGCGCCCCTACGAGCAGTACTTC
CDR3 protein: CATDHRGARPYEQYF
D gene: .
J gene: TRBJ2-7
clone size: .
V gene: TRBV19

CDR3 DNA: TGTGCTAGTGGTTCGGGACAGCTGTACCAAGAGACCCAGTACTTC
CDR3 protein: CASGSGQLYQETQYF
D gene: TRBD1
J gene: TRBJ2-5
clone size: .
V gene: TRBV12-5

CDR3 DNA: TGCAGCGTTTGCGAGCCGGGGAACACCGGGGAGCTGTTTTTT
CDR3 protein: CSVCEPGNTGELFF
D gene: .
J gene: TRBJ2-2
clone size: .
V gene: TRBV29-1

CDR3 DNA: TGTGCCAGCTCACCAGGGCAGGGTGAACAGCCCCAGCATTTT
CDR3 protein: CASSPGQGEQPQHF
D gene: .
J gene: TRBJ1-5
clone size: .
V gene: TRBV18

CDR3 DNA: TGTGCCAGCCTGGAAGGCGGGAACAACGCATATGGCTACACCTTC
CDR3 protein: CASLEGGNNAYGYTF
D gene: .
J gene: TRBJ1-2
clone size: few
V gene: TRBV21-1

CDR3 DNA: TGCGCCAGCACCGTTGACGGGACAGGGAGTGGCTACACCTTC
CDR3 protein: CASTVDGTGSGYTF
D gene: TRBD1
J gene: TRBJ1-2
clone size: .
V gene: TRBV10-2

CDR3 DNA: TGTGCCAGCAGGGGGCTTTTGTCTGAAGCTTTCTTT
CDR3 protein: CASRGLLSEAFF
D gene: .
J gene: TRBJ1-1
clone size: .
V gene: TRBV28

CDR3 DNA: TGTGCCACCGGGGGGGACAGTTTATATCAGCCCCAGCATTTT
CDR3 protein: CATGGDSLYQPQHF
D gene: TRBD1
J gene: TRBJ1-5
clone size: .
V gene: TRBV10-3

CDR3 DNA: TGTGCCAGCAGCTCCCCGAGGGGCGGCCTCATAAAGGATGAGCAGTTCTTC
CDR3 protein: CASSSPRGGLIKDEQFF
D gene: .
J gene: TRBJ2-1
clone size: .
V gene: TRBV7-9

CDR3 DNA: TGTGCCAGCAGTTACGTCCGCGGGGGCCAGGACAATGAGCAGTTCTTC
CDR3 protein: CASSYVRGGQDNEQFF
D gene: .
J gene: TRBJ2-1
clone size: many
V gene: TRBV6-5